These 3 T cell receptor beta chains were all obtained from the same sample, sequenced in a study of HIV-infected patients and healthy controls. cDNA was made from approximately 500 ng RNA using alpha and beta constant primers. Using multiplexing indices, alpha and beta chain libraries were generated apart by chain-specific third strand synthesis. Using its own MiXCR run on the 5' RACE reads, TCRdb lists one record per CDR3 protein. The table includes around 8,300 distinct CDR3 sequences, around 6.7% detected once. Follow-up blood was drawn about 14 weeks, roughly three months, after antiretroviral therapy began. All unsorted peripheral T cells were captured because whole blood was used without fractionation. The sequencing here drew on blood, taken during antiretroviral therapy. The receptors originated from an adult with HIV infection.

This clonotype occurred many times. At one boundary the junction diverges from the germline segment, which might be a read error. This beta chain came through as a stray read in a library set up for alpha chains, and its size says little. The V gene is TRBV9, the J gene TRBJ1-1; 7 nucleotides match TRBD1. From germline, CDR1 is SGDLS and CDR2 YYNGEE. This CDR3 is 15 amino acids long. In DNA, the CDR3 is TGTGCCAGCACCGTAGGGGAGGGGGCGTACGCTGAAGCTTTCTTT. Residues: CASTVGEGAYAEAFF.

In its sample, this clonotype was seen many times. This beta chain slipped into a library made for alpha chains as a stray read, so its size is not meaningful. The chain carries TRBV2 and TRBJ2-1, with 10 positions matching TRBD1. With V trimmed by 6 bases and J by 3 bases, 2 bases remained unmatched. The CDR3 has 14 amino acids. Per the germline V gene, CDR1 is SNHLY and CDR2 is FYNNEI. The CDR3 protein is CASRDRGFYNEQFF. The CDR3 coding sequence is TGTGCCAGCAGGGACAGGGGGTTCTACAATGAGCAGTTCTTC.

This clonotype is categorized as medium-sized. The library was built for alpha chains, so this beta chain is an off-target read and its size means little. The chain is built from TRBV20-1 and TRBJ2-3; 11 nucleotides agree with TRBD2. With 2 bases clipped from V and 6 bases from J, the junction kept 7 bases outside the gene matches. Germline lookup yields CDR1 DFQATT and CDR2 SNEGSKA (reference sequence). The CDR3 runs 15 residues. The CDR3 loop is CSARLAGGPWDTQYF. DNA of the CDR3: TGCAGTGCTAGATTAGCGGGAGGGCCGTGGGATACGCAGTATTTT.